This is a list of T cell receptor beta chains from one sample in a study of spatial heterogeneity in lung cancer. In TCRdb, the 5' RACE reads were re-called with MiXCR into one record per CDR3 protein. The sample gives more than 95,000 distinct CDR3 sequences, 12% of which show up once; roughly 17% is in the top ten. The sample in question was PBMCs, obtained at follow-up. The receptors come from a male donor with early-stage non-small cell lung cancer. Both conserved end residues are part of each CDR3. The D gene is left open where the match is weak. Only some rows state a clone size, as once, few, many or a class for expanded clones.

few TRBJ2-1 . TRBV11-1 CASSPSRGSHVLF TGTGCCAGCAGCCCTAGCCGGGGGTCCCACGTTCTCTTC
. TRBJ1-2 . TRBV7-2 CASSHRTEGRYGYTF TGTGCCAGCAGCCACCGGACAGAGGGCCGCTATGGCTACACCTTC
many TRBJ2-2 TRBD1 TRBV7-2 CASRPGTGRTGELFF TGTGCCAGCAGACCCGGGACAGGGCGAACCGGGGAGCTGTTTTTT
. TRBJ2-7 TRBD1 TRBV7-6 CASSLGGTGSYEQYF TGTGCCAGCAGCTTAGGCGGGACAGGGTCCTACGAGCAGTACTTC
. TRBJ2-2 . TRBV11-2 CASSRPAGELFF TGTGCCAGCAGCCGCCCGGCCGGGGAGCTGTTTTTT
many TRBJ1-2 . TRBV4-1 CASSTQGKLNYGYTF TGCGCCAGCAGCACACAGGGAAAGTTGAACTATGGCTACACCTTC
. TRBJ2-2 TRBD2 TRBV4-2 CASSQETGGATGELFF TGTGCCAGCAGCCAAGAAACCGGGGGGGCCACCGGGGAGCTGTTTTTT
many TRBJ2-7 TRBD1 TRBV7-2 CASSLDGTGTLRQYF TGTGCCAGCAGCTTAGATGGGACAGGTACCTTGAGGCAGTACTTC
. TRBJ2-3 . TRBV4-1 CASSQVPVLVTQYF TGCGCCAGCAGCCAAGTTCCGGTACTGGTTACGCAGTATTTT
few TRBJ2-7 . TRBV11-2 CASSLESGNPYEQYF TGTGCCAGCAGCTTAGAATCCGGGAACCCCTACGAGCAGTACTTC
once TRBJ2-6 . TRBV12-3/TRBV12-4 CASRTSSGANVLTF TGTGCCAGCAGGACCTCTTCTGGGGCCAACGTCCTGACTTTC
. TRBJ1-5 . TRBV7-8 CASSLSLSQPQHF TGTGCCAGCAGCTTGTCGTTGAGTCAGCCCCAGCATTTT
many TRBJ2-2 . TRBV7-2 CASSYTGTVAGELFF TGTGCCAGCAGCTACACCGGGACCGTGGCCGGGGAGCTGTTTTTT
many TRBJ1-1 . TRBV20-1 CSASGRESGHTEAFF TGCAGTGCTAGTGGGCGTGAGTCAGGGCACACTGAAGCTTTCTTT
many TRBJ2-7 TRBD1 TRBV27 CASRIGGTGDLGEQYF TGTGCCAGCAGAATAGGGGGGACAGGGGACTTGGGAGAGCAGTACTTC
. TRBJ2-7 TRBD2 TRBV5-5 CASSLEGLAAYEQYF TGTGCCAGCAGCTTGGAAGGGCTAGCGGCTTACGAGCAGTACTTC
few TRBJ2-6 . TRBV7-3 CASSRGTGANVLTF TGTGCCAGCAGCCGCGGAACTGGGGCCAACGTCCTGACTTTC
many TRBJ2-7 . TRBV20-1 CSARPPGGVIRSGYEQYF TGCAGTGCTAGACCCCCTGGAGGGGTCATCCGATCGGGCTACGAGCAGTACTTC
few TRBJ2-3 . TRBV4-2 CASSHGGGPDTDTQYF TGTGCCAGCAGCCATGGGGGGGGCCCCGACACAGATACGCAGTATTTT
few TRBJ2-5 . TRBV19 CASSLQAGGETQYF TGTGCCAGTAGCCTCCAGGCCGGCGGAGAGACCCAGTACTTC
many TRBJ2-7 . TRBV7-8 CASSLAGRSNYEQYF TGTGCCAGCAGCTTAGCTGGCAGGTCGAACTACGAGCAGTACTTC
. TRBJ2-1 . TRBV4-3 CASSQDKGGYNEQFF TGCGCCAGCAGCCAAGATAAAGGGGGGTACAATGAGCAGTTCTTC
many TRBJ1-3 TRBD1 TRBV4-3 CASSEDRVAGNTIYF TGCGCCAGCAGCGAAGACAGGGTGGCTGGAAACACCATATATTTT
many TRBJ1-2 . TRBV7-2 CASSLPSFYGYTF TGTGCCAGCAGCTTACCGTCCTTCTATGGCTACACCTTC
. TRBJ2-3 . TRBV6-6 CTSSSKAASTDTQYF TGTACCAGCAGTTCCAAAGCGGCCAGCACAGATACGCAGTATTTT
few TRBJ1-1 . TRBV7-6 CASSQPPWGLGAFF TGTGCCAGCAGCCAGCCGCCGTGGGGTCTGGGAGCTTTCTTT
. TRBJ2-7 TRBD1 TRBV29-1 CSVAGGELYEQYF TGCAGCGTTGCAGGGGGCGAACTCTACGAGCAGTACTTC
. TRBJ2-7 . TRBV29-1 CSVVGDGSYEQYF TGCAGCGTTGTCGGGGACGGAAGCTACGAGCAGTACTTC
. TRBJ2-7 . TRBV5-1 CASSFPGVDEQYF TGCGCCAGCAGCTTCCCAGGGGTTGATGAGCAGTACTTC
many TRBJ1-1 . TRBV4-3 CASSQGGRAEAFF TGCGCCAGCAGCCAAGGGGGGAGGGCCGAAGCTTTCTTT
few TRBJ1-3 TRBD1 TRBV5-6 CASNTDRAGNTIYF TGTGCCAGCAACACGGACAGGGCTGGAAACACCATATATTTT
few TRBJ2-3 . TRBV7-8 CASSLRASLIWDTQYF TGTGCCAGCAGCTTAAGGGCTAGCTTGATTTGGGATACGCAGTATTTT
. TRBJ2-4 . TRBV5-1 CASSLAGVAKNIQYF TGCGCCAGCAGCTTGGCCGGGGTAGCCAAAAACATTCAGTACTTC
few TRBJ1-1 TRBD1 TRBV24-1 CATSSQGAYGTEAFF TGTGCCACCAGCTCACAGGGGGCTTATGGCACTGAAGCTTTCTTT
. TRBJ2-1 TRBD2 TRBV12-3/TRBV12-4 CASSLGRGANEQFF TGTGCCAGCAGTTTGGGGCGGGGGGCTAATGAGCAGTTCTTC
. TRBJ1-4 . TRBV7-2 CASSLAGGSRTNEKLFF TGTGCCAGCAGCTTAGCCGGGGGGAGCAGAACTAATGAAAAACTGTTTTTT
. TRBJ1-1 . TRBV29-1 CSAAQVGNTEAFF TGCAGCGCTGCTCAGGTGGGGAACACTGAAGCTTTCTTT
many TRBJ2-1 . TRBV29-1 CSVGGGRSYNEQFF TGCAGCGTTGGAGGGGGTCGCTCCTACAATGAGCAGTTCTTC
. TRBJ2-7 . TRBV6-6 CASSLLQGHTYEQYF TGTGCCAGCAGTCTGCTGCAGGGGCACACCTACGAGCAGTACTTC
. TRBJ2-3 . TRBV4-3 CASSPLGTSSTDTQYF TGCGCCAGCAGCCCTCTCGGGACCTCTAGCACAGATACGCAGTATTTT
few TRBJ2-4 . TRBV4-2 CASSQDWQIAKNIQYF TGTGCCAGCAGCCAAGATTGGCAGATAGCCAAAAACATTCAGTACTTC
many TRBJ2-2 . TRBV5-1 CASQVGNTGELFF TGCGCCAGCCAGGTCGGGAACACCGGGGAGCTGTTTTTT
. TRBJ2-7 . TRBV28 CAIGRINYEQYF TGTGCCATCGGACGGATCAACTACGAGCAGTACTTC
few TRBJ2-3 . TRBV29-1 CSVDRMDDRDTQYF TGCAGCGTAGACCGGATGGACGATCGAGATACGCAGTATTTT
many TRBJ2-2 . TRBV4-2 CASSQESTRTGELFF TGTGCCAGCAGCCAAGAATCGACTCGCACCGGGGAGCTGTTTTTT
. TRBJ1-3 . TRBV6-5 CASSPFDGSSGNTIYF TGTGCCAGCAGCCCCTTTGACGGTTCCTCTGGAAACACCATATATTTT
. TRBJ2-1 . TRBV20-1 CSARGPTNNEQFF TGCAGTGCTAGGGGACCTACAAACAATGAGCAGTTCTTC
. TRBJ1-1 . TRBV20-1 CSVGQNTEAFF TGCAGTGTAGGTCAGAACACTGAAGCTTTCTTT
. TRBJ2-7 . TRBV10-1 CASTPGPGGEQYF TGCGCCAGCACCCCCGGCCCCGGCGGCGAGCAGTACTTC
. TRBJ1-5 . TRBV24-1 CATSDLGLSGNQPQHF TGTGCCACCAGTGATCTGGGGTTGAGCGGCAATCAGCCCCAGCATTTT
many TRBJ1-5 . TRBV5-6 CASSYGTQPQHF TGTGCCAGCAGCTATGGGACTCAGCCCCAGCATTTT
. TRBJ1-5 TRBD1 TRBV2 CASAGTGVRNQPQHF TGTGCCAGCGCCGGGACAGGGGTCAGGAATCAGCCCCAGCATTTT
few TRBJ1-5 . TRBV6-5 CASSYSTGHNQPQHF TGTGCCAGCAGTTACTCTACAGGGCATAATCAGCCCCAGCATTTT